These T cell receptor beta chains were read from a single sample in a study of T-cell memory formation after mild COVID-19. MiXCR was run by TCRdb on the 5' RACE reads, yielding one entry per CDR3 protein. The table records roughly 120,000 distinct CDR3 sequences, 15% to 20% of them present only once. The specimen sequenced was PBMCs or a T cell subset sorted from them (not recorded which). The receptor set was obtained from an adult woman who had mild COVID-19 (a few samples of this study predate the infection). Cell type and time point are not known. The CDR3 runs from the conserved cysteine through the conserved F or W. The order of the fields is V gene, clone size, J gene, D gene, CDR3 DNA, CDR3 protein. D genes are given only for firm matches. Some rows mark clone size as missing; the rest say once, few, many or name a class of expanded clone.

>TRBV10-3|NA|TRBJ1-1|NA
TGTGCCATCAGTGACCCGGGTGACAGGAACACTGAAGCTTTCTTT
CAISDPGDRNTEAFF
>TRBV3-1|few|TRBJ1-6|TRBD1
TGTGCCAGCAGCCTGGGACAGGCTAATTCACCCCTCCACTTT
CASSLGQANSPLHF
>TRBV11-3|NA|TRBJ2-1|NA
TGTGCCAGCAGCTTAGTGGCAGGGTCATACAATGAGCAGTTCTTC
CASSLVAGSYNEQFF
>TRBV5-1|few|TRBJ1-6|TRBD1
TGCGCCAGCAGCTGGGGACAGGAGAGTTCACCCCTCCACTTT
CASSWGQESSPLHF
>TRBV9|NA|TRBJ2-7|NA
TGTGCCAGCAGCGCAGGATTTCAGCAGTACTTC
CASSAGFQQYF
>TRBV6-6|NA|TRBJ1-4|NA
TGTGCCAGCAGTTACTCGGATAGGGGGCTGTTTTTT
CASSYSDRGLFF
>TRBV7-9|NA|TRBJ2-7|TRBD1
TGTGCCAGCAGCTCGACAGGGGGCCTTTCCTACGAGCAGTACTTC
CASSSTGGLSYEQYF
>TRBV5-1|NA|TRBJ1-1|NA
TGCGCCAGCAGCCTTGACACCGGCACTGAAGCTTTCTTT
CASSLDTGTEAFF
>TRBV6-4|NA|TRBJ2-1|NA
TGTGCCAGCAGTGAATTCGCCTACAATGAGCAGTTCTTC
CASSEFAYNEQFF
>TRBV7-2|once|TRBJ1-2|NA
TGTGCCAGAAGCTTAGGACAGTGGGCGTCTCGCTACACCTTC
CARSLGQWASRYTF
>TRBV12-3/TRBV12-4|NA|TRBJ2-6|NA
TGTGCCAGCAGTTTATACCTAACTGGGGCCAACGTCCTGACTTTC
CASSLYLTGANVLTF
>TRBV6-2/TRBV6-3|NA|TRBJ2-7|NA
TGTGCCAGCACTCCGCAGGGACTTGCCAACGAGCAGTACTTC
CASTPQGLANEQYF
>TRBV7-2|few|TRBJ2-3|NA
TGTGCCAGCAGCTTACTAGCGTTCACAGATACGCAGTATTTT
CASSLLAFTDTQYF
>TRBV15|NA|TRBJ2-2|NA
TGTGCCACCAGCTTCCTTAGACCCGGGGAGCTGTTTTTT
CATSFLRPGELFF
>TRBV13|NA|TRBJ1-2|NA
TGTGCCAGCAGCTTAGGTCGGGGAAACTATGGCTACACCTTC
CASSLGRGNYGYTF
>TRBV19|NA|TRBJ2-6|TRBD1
TGTGCCAGTAGTTCCGGGACAGGGGCCTCTGGGGCCAACGTCCTGACTTTC
CASSSGTGASGANVLTF
>TRBV25-1|few|TRBJ2-2|NA
TGTGCCAGCAGTCAGGGGCCTGCCACCGGGGAGCTGTTTTTT
CASSQGPATGELFF
>TRBV5-1|few|TRBJ2-1|NA
TGCGCCAGCACTCTGGGAGCATACAATGAGCAGTTCTTC
CASTLGAYNEQFF
>TRBV20-1|few|TRBJ2-6|NA
TGCAGTGCTGTATCTAGGGGCACTGGGGCCAACGTCCTGACTTTC
CSAVSRGTGANVLTF
>TRBV4-1|NA|TRBJ2-7|NA
TGCGCCAGCAGCCGAGACACAGACTCCTACGAGCAGTACTTC
CASSRDTDSYEQYF
>TRBV12-3/TRBV12-4|few|TRBJ1-1|NA
TGTGCCAGCAGTTTAGCTCCCCAAGTGAACACTGAAGCTTTCTTT
CASSLAPQVNTEAFF
>TRBV7-8|NA|TRBJ2-1|TRBD2
TGTGCCAGCAGCTTAGCAGGACTAGCTAGGTACAATGAGCAGTTCTTC
CASSLAGLARYNEQFF
>TRBV12-3/TRBV12-4|many|TRBJ2-2|NA
TGTGCCAGCAGTTTCCTTGGTGGCGGGGAGCTGTTTTTT
CASSFLGGGELFF
>TRBV20-1|NA|TRBJ1-4|NA
TGCAGTGCTAGAGACGGGTTAGGTTATGAAAAACTGTTTTTT
CSARDGLGYEKLFF
>TRBV25-1|few|TRBJ2-3|TRBD2
TGTGCCAGCAGTGAATCAAGGCTAGCGGGGCTCGGCACAGATACGCAGTATTTT
CASSESRLAGLGTDTQYF
>TRBV12-3/TRBV12-4|NA|TRBJ2-1|TRBD1
TGTGCCAGCAGGGGGACAGGGGTCTCTAATGAGCAGTTCTTC
CASRGTGVSNEQFF
>TRBV5-1|few|TRBJ2-7|TRBD1
TGCGCCAGCAGCTTGGTGACAGGGACGTCGAACGAGCAGTACTTC
CASSLVTGTSNEQYF
>TRBV7-2|NA|TRBJ2-3|NA
TGTGCTAGTAAAGTTTGGGCCACAGATACGCAGTATTTT
CASKVWATDTQYF
>TRBV11-1|NA|TRBJ2-7|NA
TGTGCCAGCAGCTTAGCCGGGAGTTCCGAGCAGTACTTC
CASSLAGSSEQYF
>TRBV20-1|few|TRBJ2-3|NA
TGCAGTGCTAGGGTGGCTAGCACAGATACGCAGTATTTT
CSARVASTDTQYF
>TRBV2|NA|TRBJ1-2|TRBD1
TGTGCCAGCAGTGAAGTAAGACAGGGTTATGGCTACACCTTC
CASSEVRQGYGYTF
>TRBV27|few|TRBJ2-1|NA
TGTGCCAGCAGTGTTTGGAGCTCCTACAATGAGCAGTTCTTC
CASSVWSSYNEQFF
>TRBV10-3|NA|TRBJ2-5|NA
TGTGCCATCAGTGAGTGGAGTAGGAAAAGAGACGAGACCCAGTACTTC
CAISEWSRKRDETQYF
>TRBV7-6|few|TRBJ2-7|TRBD2
TGTGCCAGCAGATTTAGCGGGAGTTACGAGCAGTACTTC
CASRFSGSYEQYF
>TRBV5-5|few|TRBJ1-1|NA
TGTGCCAGCAGCTTCGCGCCCTCAAGGAACACTGAAGCTTTCTTT
CASSFAPSRNTEAFF
>TRBV15|NA|TRBJ2-3|NA
TGTGCCACCAGCAGAGCCGGGGGTACGCAGTATTTT
CATSRAGGTQYF
>TRBV27|NA|TRBJ2-5|TRBD1
TGTGCCAGCAGAAGGGGGCTACAAGAGACCCAGTACTTC
CASRRGLQETQYF
>TRBV12-3/TRBV12-4|NA|TRBJ2-5|TRBD1
TGTGCCAGCAGGTCCTCGACAGGGGCCCAAGAGACCCAGTACTTC
CASRSSTGAQETQYF
>TRBV19|few|TRBJ1-2|NA
TGTGCCAGCGTCCTTAACAGCCTTATTAACTATGGCTACACCTTC
CASVLNSLINYGYTF
>TRBV5-1|few|TRBJ2-3|TRBD2
TGCGCCAGCAGTCTAGCGGGAACTCTTCGGGTAGATACGCAGTATTTT
CASSLAGTLRVDTQYF
>TRBV7-6|NA|TRBJ2-5|TRBD1
TGTGCCAGCAGCGAGGGGACAGGGTCTTCAGAGACCCAGTACTTC
CASSEGTGSSETQYF
>TRBV5-1|few|TRBJ1-6|NA
TGCGCCAGCAAACGGGACTCCTATAATTCACCCCTCCACTTT
CASKRDSYNSPLHF
>TRBV20-1|few|TRBJ2-1|NA
TGCAGTATCCGGGACTTGGGTTCGGACTACAATGAGCAGTTCTTC
CSIRDLGSDYNEQFF
>TRBV29-1|few|TRBJ2-3|NA
TGCAGCGTTGAAAAGGTTCGGGGGGCTATCAAAACAGATACGCAGTATTTT
CSVEKVRGAIKTDTQYF
>TRBV4-1|few|TRBJ2-5|TRBD1
TGCGCCAGCAGCCCTCCCGAGGGACAGGGGCCAGAGACCCAGTACTTC
CASSPPEGQGPETQYF
>TRBV29-1|NA|TRBJ2-3|TRBD1
TGCAGCGTTCGCCCGGGACAGGGCACAGATACGCAGTATTTT
CSVRPGQGTDTQYF
>TRBV2|few|TRBJ2-4|TRBD1
TGTGCCAGCAGTGAAGTGCTCGGGACAGGGAGGAACATTCAGTACTTC
CASSEVLGTGRNIQYF
>TRBV12-3/TRBV12-4|NA|TRBJ2-7|NA
TGTGCCAGCAGTCGCCGCTTCGGCGAGCAGTACTTC
CASSRRFGEQYF
>TRBV7-8|many|TRBJ2-7|NA
TGTGCCAGCAGCTCTAGATCCTACGAGCAGTACTTC
CASSSRSYEQYF
>TRBV4-2|NA|TRBJ2-3|TRBD2
TGTGCCAGCAGCCCGCGAGCGGGAGTAAGAACAGATACGCAGTATTTT
CASSPRAGVRTDTQYF
>TRBV6-5|few|TRBJ2-7|TRBD2
TGTGCCAGCAGTTCTCGGACTAGCGGGAATCAGAAATTTCGCTACGAGCAGTACTTC
CASSSRTSGNQKFRYEQYF